This passage covers 20 T cell receptor beta chains from one sample sequenced in a study of cytomegalovirus exposure and HLA in healthy donors. PCR employed 60 Vbeta and 13 Jbeta primers. The method was immunoSEQ multiplex PCR; TCRdb's version includes in-frame clones alone and lacks a portion of them. The data show 95,000 to 150,000 clones, with approximately 66% seen just once and under 9% held by the top ten. The source material was PBMCs. The source is a woman aged 40 to 49 in good health and CMV-seropositive.

This clone is labeled medium-sized. The sample carries other DNA sequences with the same CDR3. This chain connects TRBV29-1 to TRBJ2-7; 7 nucleotides match TRBD1. V lost 4 bases, J lost 2 bases, and 14 bases stayed unmatched. Germline CDR1 and CDR2: SQVTM and ANQGSEA. This CDR3 is 16 amino acids long. The CDR3: CSVANPKTGDTYEQYF. For the CDR3, the DNA is TGCAGCGTTGCCAACCCGAAAACAGGGGACACCTACGAGCAGTACTTC.

The chain uses TRBV5-1 and TRBJ2-3; 7 bases line up with TRBD2. Trimming removed 1 base from V and 2 bases from J; junction bases left unmatched: 10. The CDR3 is 17 amino acids. Germline assignment: CDR1 SGHRS and CDR2 YFSETQ. The DNA of the CDR3 is TGCGCCAGCAGCTTGATGGGCAGCGGGGACTTCACAGATACGCAGTATTTT. Translated: CASSLMGSGDFTDTQYF.

The chain links TRBV7-6 to TRBJ2-1; 13 nucleotides line up with TRBD2. V lost 5 bases and J lost 0; bases outside the gene matches: 7. There are 18 residues in the CDR3. In germline, CDR1 is SGHVS, CDR2 FNYEAQ. In DNA form, the CDR3 reads TGTGCCAGCAGCCCTGGACTAGCGGGAGTTTCCTCCTACAATGAGCAGTTCTTC. It translates to CASSPGLAGVSSYNEQFF.

The V gene is TRBV6-6, the J gene TRBJ1-3, with D tentatively TRBD1 (6 bases). Trimming removed 5 bases from V and 2 bases from J, with 7 bases in between. In germline, CDR1 is MNHNY, CDR2 SVGAGI (reference sequence). The CDR3 runs to 13 residues. The CDR3 spells CASSRTAGNTIYF. The CDR3 region has the DNA TGTGCCAGCAGTCGGACAGCTGGAAACACCATATATTTT.

This clone was counted once. The V gene is TRBV6-4, the J gene TRBJ2-2, with D maybe TRBD1 (5 bases). CDR3 size: 16 residues. Per germline, CDR1 MRHNA and CDR2 SNTAGT. V was pared by 6 bases and J by 5 bases, with 19 bases between. The CDR3 DNA sequence: TGTGCCAGCAGACAGGAGCATGGTTTGGGAACCGGGGAGCTGTTTTTT. The encoded protein is CASRQEHGLGTGELFF.

This clone was counted only a few times. The chain combines TRBV5-1 with TRBJ1-1; 8 positions agree with TRBD1. The length of the CDR3 is 14 residues. Germline V CDR1 and CDR2: SGHRS, YFSETQ. V shed 4 bases and J 2 bases; nucleotides not matched to a gene: 4. The CDR3 spells CASSKQGDNTEAFF. DNA for the CDR3: TGCGCCAGCAGCAAACAGGGGGATAACACTGAAGCTTTCTTT.

This chain uses TRBV20-1 with TRBJ1-1; possible D gene TRBD1, 5 bases. The CDR3 totals 11 residues. The germline V gene encodes CDR1 DFQATT and CDR2 SNEGSKA (reference sequence). V was clipped by 5 bases and J by 4 bases, with 8 bases between them. The CDR3 DNA sequence: TGCAGTGCTCGCCAGGGCACTGAAGCTTTCTTT. Its protein is CSARQGTEAFF.

A single count supports this clone. The V gene is TRBV28, the J gene TRBJ2-3; TRBD2 matches at 8 bases. Germline V CDR1 and CDR2: MDHEN, SYDVKM. With 4 bases clipped from V and 2 bases from J, the junction kept 5 bases outside the gene matches. This CDR3 is 15 amino acids long. CDR3 sequence: CASSWTSFPTDTQYF. As DNA, the CDR3 is TGTGCCAGCAGTTGGACTAGCTTCCCCACAGATACGCAGTATTTT.

In its sample, this clone was seen a few times. V gene TRBV11-2 combines with J gene TRBJ1-5, with D unclear. V was trimmed by 5 bases and J by 5 bases, leaving 10 bases between them. The germline V gene encodes CDR1 SGHAT and CDR2 FQNNGV. There are 13 residues in the CDR3. The CDR3 DNA sequence: TGTGCCAGCAGCAAACGGGAATATCAGCCCCAGCATTTT. Translated: CASSKREYQPQHF. The full variable domain, with the rest looked up from reference TRBV11-2 and TRBJ1-5, is EAGVAQSPRYKIIEKRQSVAFWCNPISGHATLYWYQQILGQGPKLLIQFQNNGVVDDSQLPKDRFSAERLKGVDSTLKIQPAKLEDSAVYLCASSKREYQPQHFGDGTRLSIL.

The chain employs TRBV19 and TRBJ1-3; no definite D call. CDR1 is LNHDA, CDR2 SQIVND, per germline (reference sequence). CDR3 size: 16 residues. Between the trimmed V and J ends, which lost 7 bases and 0 bases, there was a span of 16 bases. The CDR3 here is CASTYSAAGSGNTIYF. The CDR3 DNA sequence: TGTGCCAGTACCTACTCGGCGGCGGGCTCTGGAAACACCATATATTTT. Full variable domain (rest looked up from reference TRBV19 and TRBJ1-3): DGGITQSPKYLFRKEGQNVTLSCEQNLNHDAMYWYRQDPGQGLRLIYYSQIVNDFQKGDIAEGYSVSREKKESFPLTVTSAQKNPTAFYLCASTYSAAGSGNTIYFGEGSWLTVV.

For this clone: A junction end diverges from the germline sequence, so it may reflect a read error. The genes are TRBV7-9 and TRBJ2-7; possible D gene TRBD1, 7 bases. This CDR3 has 12 amino acids. Germline V gene sequence: CDR1 SEHNR, CDR2 FQNEAQ (reference sequence). Here the CDR3 reads CSSSPRGDEQYF. The DNA for the CDR3 is TGTTCCAGCAGCCCCAGGGGGGACGAGCAGTACTTC.

The gene calls are TRBV9 and TRBJ2-7, with unresolved D. This CDR3 spans 13 amino acids. Trimming left V 2 bases short and J 2 bases short, with 8 bases between. Germline V gives CDR1 SGDLS, CDR2 YYNGEE. The CDR3 reads CASSVTPAYEQYF. The CDR3 nucleotides are TGTGCCAGCAGCGTCACTCCCGCCTACGAGCAGTACTTC.

This clone was found a few times. The V gene is TRBV7-9, the J gene TRBJ2-3, with no clear D. Germline V CDR1 and CDR2: SEHNR, FQNEAQ (reference sequence). The CDR3 contains 14 residues. V was cut by 3 bases and J by 0 bases, with 7 bases left in between. The CDR3 coding sequence is TGTGCCAGCAGCTTTAGCCAGAGCACAGATACGCAGTATTTT. Translated: CASSFSQSTDTQYF.

This chain connects TRBV7-6 to TRBJ2-7; 9 nucleotides line up with TRBD1. With 5 bases clipped from V and 4 bases from J, the junction kept 9 bases outside the gene matches. Germline lookup yields CDR1 SGHVS and CDR2 FNYEAQ. This CDR3 has 15 amino acids. The CDR3 protein is CASSQGQGSLYEQYF. CDR3 sequence (DNA): TGTGCCAGCAGCCAAGGACAGGGGTCCCTATACGAGCAGTACTTC.

V gene TRBV25-1 combines with J gene TRBJ2-7; TRBD2 aligns across 7 bases. CDR3 length: 11 amino acids. Germline CDR1 reads MGHDK; CDR2 reads SYGVNS. V lost 10 bases and J lost 5; bases outside the gene matches: 5. This CDR3 is CATSGGNEQYF. The CDR3 DNA is TGTGCCACTTCGGGAGGAAACGAGCAGTACTTC.

The rearrangement links TRBV14 to TRBJ1-1; D not resolved. Trimming shortened V by 3 bases and J by 11 bases, and 16 bases separated the two germline ends. The CDR3 is 13 amino acids. Per the germline V gene, CDR1 is SGHDN and CDR2 is FVKESK. Here the CDR3 reads CASSQAGGKEAFF. CDR3 bases: TGTGCCAGCAGCCAGGCCGGAGGTAAGGAGGCTTTCTTT. Drawing the rest from reference TRBV14 and TRBJ1-1, the complete variable domain is EAGVTQFPSHSVIEKGQTVTLRCDPISGHDNLYWYRRVMGKEIKFLLHFVKESKQDESGMPNNRFLAERTGGTYSTLKVQPAELEDSGVYFCASSQAGGKEAFFGQGTRLTVV.

The CDR3 sequence is CSVAWASYEQYF. The CDR3 nucleotides are TGCAGCGTTGCCTGGGCCAGCTACGAGCAGTACTTC. The chain joins TRBV29-1 to TRBJ2-7; D gene uncertain. The CDR3 spans 12 residues. CDR1 and CDR2 from the germline V gene are SQVTM and ANQGSEA. V lost 4 bases and J 3 bases, leaving 10 bases between the germline ends.

The chain recombines TRBV6-5 with TRBJ2-2; TRBD2 is a possible D gene (5 bases). V lost 8 bases and J 2 bases, leaving 12 bases between the germline ends. The CDR3 totals 14 residues. Germline V gene lookup returns CDR1 MNHEY and CDR2 SVGAGI. The CDR3 here is CASRRTGNTGELFF. The CDR3 DNA reads as TGTGCCAGCCGACGGACTGGTAACACCGGGGAGCTGTTTTTT.

The gene calls are TRBV6-6 and TRBJ2-7; 7 bases match TRBD2. The V gene's germline CDR1 is MNHNY and CDR2 SVGAGI (reference sequence). The ends lost 6 bases at V and 4 bases at J; junction bases unmatched: 3. The CDR3 runs 12 residues. CDR3 in DNA: TGTGCCAGCAGCCTCGGGGGGTACGAGCAGTACTTC. Protein: CASSLGGYEQYF.

Only a few counts were recorded for this clone. The J gene is TRBJ2-6, the V gene TRBV5-1, with 10 positions matching TRBD1. The V gene end was trimmed by 4 bases and the J gene end by 0 bases; junction bases not matched to a gene: 10. CDR1 and CDR2 (germline): SGHRS, YFSETQ. The CDR3 loop spans 19 amino acids. The CDR3 nucleotides are TGCGCCAGCAGCCTGGACCCGGGACAGGGGCGCTCTGGGGCCAACGTCCTGACTTTC. This codes for CASSLDPGQGRSGANVLTF. The full variable domain, with the rest looked up from reference TRBV5-1 and TRBJ2-6, is KAGVTQTPRYLIKTRGQQVTLSCSPISGHRSVSWYQQTPGQGLQFLFEYFSETQRNKGNFPGRFSGRQFSNSRSEMNVSTLELGDSALYLCASSLDPGQGRSGANVLTFGAGSRLTVL.